This T cell receptor beta chain comes out of a study of CD8+ T cells in alopecia areata. Study as a whole: At a dose of 5 to 10 mg twice daily, oral tofacitinib was given to treated patients. Tofacitinib therapy lasting 6 to 18 months was followed by 6 months off drug. Study findings and constraints: Normal skin's resident alphabeta T cells are also sequenced in scalp samples.

The CDR3 loop spans 13 amino acids. Germline V gene lookup returns CDR1 ENHRY and CDR2 SYGVKD. Trimming shortened V by 6 bases and J by 2 bases, and 11 bases separated the two germline ends. Note on this clone: Antigen unknown.

Punch biopsies of lesional scalp, plus peripheral blood, were taken from alopecia areata patients. It was cDNA, reverse transcribed from extracted RNA, that served as the sequencing template. Using immunoSEQ multiplex PCR, the repertoire was profiled, and TCRdb retains in-frame clones only, with some absent. The sample records fewer than 100,000 clones, roughly two fifths being singletons. Material for sequencing was CD4+ T cells sorted from blood. The sequence came from a human donor with alopecia areata. V usage is TRBV10-3 and J usage is TRBJ2-7, with D perhaps TRBD1 (5 bases). CDR3 bases: TGTGCCATCAGGGACGACAGTACCTACGAGCAGTACTTC. Translating gives CAIRDDSTYEQYF.